This TCR beta chain emerged from a study of shared clonotypes between healthy human individuals. This clone has more than one count but fewer than ten. The antigen is unknown. In the naive CD8 group, cells lacked CD45RO and were positively selected for CCR7, so terminally differentiated effector memory CD45RA+ cells were left out. Germline V gives CDR1 SGDLS, CDR2 YYNGEE. Trimming cost V 4 bases and J 0 bases, with 7 bases left between them. The CDR3 covers 13 residues. This table comes from immunoSEQ multiplex PCR, and its TCRdb copy is limited to in-frame clones, with some not included. The sample has hundreds of thousands of clones, roughly 96% seen once. Study conclusions and caveats: Generation of non-shared clonotypes was less probable than generation of clonotypes shared by all four donors. Compared with memory subsets, naive subsets generally had larger estimated richness.

This TCR was sampled from a woman aged 25 to 39 in good health. The specimen sequenced was naive CD8+ T cells sorted from blood. The chain recombines TRBV9 with TRBJ1-1, with D uncertain. CDR3 residues: CASSPVMNTEAFF. The CDR3 DNA follows: TGTGCCAGCAGCCCTGTCATGAACACTGAAGCTTTCTTT.